A selection of T cell receptor beta chains follows, all from one sample in a study of blood T cell repertoires in COVID-19. Data came from immunoSEQ multiplex PCR; TCRdb stores just in-frame clones and leaves some out. The sample consists of more than 75,000 clones, approximately 82% of them appearing once. The sample consisted of peripheral blood. The receptor source for this set is a man aged 55 to 70 with acute or convalescent COVID-19. Each CDR3 is given with its conserved first and last residue. Size values are once, few and many counts, or a class for expanded clones, and some rows have none.

TRBJ1-1	.	15	TRBV21-1	CASRKRHRGWTEAFF
TRBJ1-6	few	20	TRBV6-6	CASSHTGTGAKSSSNSPLHF
TRBJ2-7	.	14	TRBV6-5	CASRQTSGTYEQYF
TRBJ1-6	.	9	TRBV20-1	CSARPPLHF
TRBJ1-1	few	13	TRBV12-3/TRBV12-4	CASRPGQGTEAFF
TRBJ2-1	.	16	TRBV5-1	CASSRESGFSYNEQFF
TRBJ1-4	.	14	TRBV6-5	CASSSGTEPEKLFF
TRBJ1-4	.	17	TRBV9	CASSVARGFATNEKLFF
TRBJ1-6	.	14	TRBV19	CASSIDRGNSPLHF
TRBJ2-1	.	16	TRBV4-3	CASSLQREAAGNEQFF
TRBJ2-2	.	12	TRBV27	CASTSNTGELFF
TRBJ2-5	once	16	TRBV2	CASNLGIGGDQETQYF
TRBJ1-6	.	14	TRBV25-1	CASSADRGHSPLHF
TRBJ1-2	.	12	TRBV2	CASSVRGYGYTF
TRBJ2-3	.	14	TRBV11-2	CASSRQGSTDTQYF